The clone carrying this T cell receptor beta chain has just one count. Its target is unknown. The data derive from a study of CD8+ T cells in alopecia areata. Notes on the study in general: Scalp clonality and expanded CD8+ clones among the top 100 fell significantly with tofacitinib. For lesional scalp, especially alopecia totalis/universalis, clonality was higher than in normal scalp. A great number of expanded lesional clones endured in scalp and blood during tofacitinib.

In each case, RNA was isolated and then reverse transcribed into cDNA as the sequencing template. Generated by immunoSEQ multiplex PCR, the TCRdb table keeps only in-frame clones and is missing some. The sample carries about 210,000 clones, 35% to 40% recorded once. This CDR3 is 15 amino acids long. V lost 4 bases and J 4 bases, leaving 18 bases between the germline ends. Germline-derived CDR1 and CDR2 are SGDLS and YYNGEE. Treatment in this sample: oral pan-JAK inhibitor, 5-10 mg twice daily. The V and J genes are TRBV9 and TRBJ2-7; maybe TRBD2 (6 bases). The sequence derives from a human donor with alopecia areata. Sequencing was performed on CD4+ T cells sorted from blood, taken at approximately week 34, from a patient treated with tofacitinib. The CDR3 nucleotides read TGTGCCAGCAGCTCCCCCGCAGACGGGGGTTACGAGCAGTACTTC. Protein sequence: CASSSPADGGYEQYF.